Following are 29 T cell receptor beta chains from one sample sequenced in a study of shared clonotypes between healthy human individuals. Data came from immunoSEQ multiplex PCR; TCRdb stores just in-frame clones and leaves some out. The sample carries approximately 2.5 million clones, more than 90% recorded once. The sample consisted of naive CD4+ T cells sorted from blood. Regarding subset: CD45RA+ positively selected. The receptors stem from a man aged 18 to 30 in good health.

The gene calls are TRBV7-8 and TRBJ2-2, with no clear D. This CDR3 contains 15 residues. Trimming left V 5 bases short and J 1 base short, with 11 bases between. Germline CDR1 reads SGHVS; CDR2 reads FQNEAQ. This CDR3 reads CASSAGLWNTGELFF. Written as DNA, the CDR3 is TGTGCCAGCAGCGCCGGCCTATGGAACACCGGGGAGCTGTTTTTT.

This chain connects TRBV11-1 to TRBJ2-3, with 8 bases that match TRBD1. Germline loops: CDR1 SGHAT, CDR2 FQDESV (reference sequence). CDR3 length: 13 amino acids. Losses at the gene ends were 4 bases for V and 8 bases for J; bases not matched to a gene: 5. CDR3 bases: TGTGCCAGCAGCTGGGGACAGGTCCTTACGCAGTATTTT. Encoded protein: CASSWGQVLTQYF.

The gene calls are TRBV5-4 and TRBJ1-2; D call uncertain. The CDR3 has 17 amino acids. CDR1 and CDR2 (germline): SGHNT, YYREEE (reference sequence). Trimming shortened V by 0 bases and J by 8 bases, and 23 bases separated the two germline ends. CDR3 amino acids: CASSLGTVVRRSMGYTF. CDR3 in DNA: TGTGCCAGCAGCTTGGGAACAGTGGTTAGACGGAGTATGGGCTACACCTTC.

Remarks on this clone: Other DNA sequences in the sample encode the same CDR3. The chain carries TRBV18 and TRBJ2-1, with D hard to call. The V gene lost 3 bases and the J gene lost 4 bases, with 13 bases spanning the gap. Germline-derived CDR1 and CDR2 are KGHSH and LQKENI. The CDR3 has 15 amino acids. CDR3 sequence: CASSPPSGEYNEQFF. In DNA, the CDR3 is TGTGCCAGCTCACCCCCCTCCGGAGAATACAATGAGCAGTTCTTC.

The rearrangement uses TRBV10-3 and TRBJ1-4; a weak D match, TRBD1 (6 bases). Germline loops: CDR1 ENHRY, CDR2 SYGVKD. This CDR3 has 15 residues. Trimming removed 4 bases from V and 4 bases from J, with 13 bases in between. CDR3 sequence: CAISGGTPGNEKLFF. The CDR3 DNA follows: TGTGCCATCAGTGGAGGGACACCGGGTAATGAAAAACTGTTTTTT.

This clone was picked up one time. The gene calls are TRBV12-5 and TRBJ2-7; TRBD2 is a possible D gene (5 bases). V was shortened by 5 bases and J by 7 bases, with 18 bases between the two germline ends. CDR3 length: 14 amino acids. Germline lookup yields CDR1 LGHNT and CDR2 FRNRAP. CDR3: CASGASGSSGEQYF. In DNA, the CDR3 is TGTGCTAGTGGTGCCTCGGGGAGTTCGGGGGAGCAGTACTTC.

The V gene is TRBV7-3, the J gene TRBJ2-1; TRBD2 agrees at 10 bases. CDR3 length: 17 amino acids. Germline trimming cut 0 bases from V and 10 bases from J; bases unmatched to any gene: 12. CDR1 is SGHTA and CDR2 is FQGTGA in the germline V gene. The chain's CDR3 is CASSLTSSSGGPLEQFF. CDR3 sequence (DNA): TGTGCCAGCAGCTTAACCTCGTCTAGCGGGGGCCCCTTGGAGCAGTTCTTC.

This chain connects TRBV4-1 to TRBJ2-7; 12 bases fit TRBD2. Per germline, CDR1 MGHRA and CDR2 YSYEKL. The CDR3 is 19 amino acids. V lost 0 bases and J lost 1; bases outside the gene matches: 10. The CDR3 DNA reads as TGCGCCAGCAGCCAAGATCCCAGGACTAGCGGGGTAGTTTCCTACGAGCAGTACTTC. Amino acid sequence: CASSQDPRTSGVVSYEQYF.

As DNA, the CDR3 is TGCGCCAGCAGCTTCCCTCGAAGGGGGGAAAGTACGAACAATGAGCAGTTCTTC. This sequence encodes CASSFPRRGESTNNEQFF. The V call is TRBV5-1, the J call TRBJ2-1; D may match TRBD1 or TRBD2 (6 bases each). CDR3 length: 18 residues. The ends were cut back, 2 bases at V and 5 bases at J, with 23 bases in the middle. In germline, CDR1 is SGHRS, CDR2 YFSETQ.

As regards this clone: Other DNA sequences in the sample encode the same CDR3. The chain employs TRBV7-9 and TRBJ2-5, with unresolved D. The germline V gene encodes CDR1 SEHNR and CDR2 FQNEAQ (reference sequence). CDR3 length equals 11 residues. The V end was cut by 4 bases, the J end by 5 bases, with 5 bases between. CDR3 sequence: CASSSWETQYF. The CDR3 DNA is TGTGCCAGCAGCTCTTGGGAGACCCAGTACTTC.

The chain links TRBV12-5 to TRBJ1-6; D is uncertain. Trimming left V 5 bases short and J 6 bases short, with 5 bases between. This CDR3 is 12 amino acids long. Germline lookup yields CDR1 LGHNT and CDR2 FRNRAP. Here the CDR3 DNA reads TGTGCTAGTGGTGCAAGTAATTCACCCCTCCACTTT. This translates into CASGASNSPLHF.

The rearrangement joins TRBV10-3 to TRBJ1-4, with D tentatively TRBD1 (5 bases). Per the germline V gene, CDR1 is ENHRY and CDR2 is SYGVKD. V was clipped by 3 bases and J by 7 bases, with 12 bases between them. The CDR3 loop spans 14 amino acids. The CDR3 DNA follows: TGTGCCATCAGTGAAAGGGGAGTCGGTGAAAAACTGTTTTTT. The encoded protein is CAISERGVGEKLFF.

V usage is TRBV19 and J usage is TRBJ2-6; D possibly corresponds to TRBD1 (5 bases). The germline gives CDR1 LNHDA, CDR2 SQIVND (reference sequence). Trimming stripped 2 bases from V and 0 bases from J, with 11 bases between. The CDR3 is made up of 17 amino acids. This chain's CDR3 is CASSILQAVSGANVLTF. The DNA of the CDR3 is TGTGCCAGTAGTATATTACAGGCGGTCTCTGGGGCCAACGTCCTGACTTTC.

The gene calls are TRBV19 and TRBJ2-3; weak D call: TRBD2 (6 bases). Trimming cost V 4 bases and J 5 bases, with 10 bases left between them. This CDR3 spans 13 amino acids. CDR1 and CDR2 from the germline V gene are LNHDA and SQIVND (reference sequence). CDR3 DNA: TGTGCCAGTAGTAATGGGCGGGGAGATACGCAGTATTTT. Its translation: CASSNGRGDTQYF.

The chain couples TRBV7-8 to TRBJ1-4; D call uncertain. The CDR3 is made up of 14 amino acids. Trimming took off 1 base at V and 4 bases at J, with 7 bases between the two ends. CDR1 and CDR2 from the germline V gene are SGHVS and FQNEAQ. The CDR3 bases are TGTGCCAGCAGCTTAGTCCTGGATAATGAAAAACTGTTTTTT. Translating gives CASSLVLDNEKLFF.

Only a few counts were recorded for this clone. V is TRBV6-7 and J is TRBJ1-5; no reliable D call. TRBV6-7 is an open reading frame, and its role is uncertain. Trimming stripped 7 bases from V and 2 bases from J, with 21 bases between. The CDR3 spans 17 residues. The DNA for the CDR3 is TGTGCCAGCACCTCCTCTATGATCGTTAAGGGCAATCAGCCCCAGCATTTT. Protein sequence: CASTSSMIVKGNQPQHF.

The V call is TRBV7-2, the J call TRBJ1-2, with 10 positions matching TRBD1. After removal of 1 base from V and 7 bases from J, the junction contained 15 bases not matched to a gene. The germline gives CDR1 SGHTA, CDR2 FQGNSA. This CDR3 is 18 amino acids long. The CDR3 here is CASSLVWGPGQGSGGYTF. CDR3 sequence (DNA): TGTGCCAGCAGCTTAGTTTGGGGCCCGGGACAGGGGTCAGGTGGCTACACCTTC. Full variable domain (remainder filled in from reference TRBV7-2 and TRBJ1-2): GAGVSQSPSNKVTEKGKDVELRCDPISGHTALYWYRQSLGQGLEFLIYFQGNSAPDKSGLPSDRFSAERTGGSVSTLTIQRTQQEDSAVYLCASSLVWGPGQGSGGYTFGSGTRLTVV.

This clone has just one count. The chain couples TRBV5-1 to TRBJ2-1; D not certain. Germline values: CDR1 SGHRS, CDR2 YFSETQ. The CDR3 length is 14 residues. V dropped 6 bases and J dropped 6 bases, with 16 bases sitting between them. CDR3 amino acids: CASTGGTIGNEQFF. DNA of the CDR3: TGCGCCAGCACCGGTGGTACGATAGGCAATGAGCAGTTCTTC.

The chain recombines TRBV30 with TRBJ2-3; 10 bases line up with TRBD2. J was trimmed by 1 base and V by 8 bases; bases with no gene match: 3. Germline loops: CDR1 GTSNPN, CDR2 SVGIG (reference sequence). This CDR3 has 13 amino acids. CDR3 coding DNA: TGTGCCGGAGCGGGGGGGCGCACAGATACGCAGTATTTT. It translates to CAGAGGRTDTQYF. Complete variable domain (other parts from reference TRBV30 and TRBJ2-3): SQTIHQWPATLVQPVGSPLSLECTVEGTSNPNLYWYRQAAGRGLQLLFYSVGIGQISSEVPQNLSASRPQDRQFILSSKKLLLSDSGFYLCAGAGGRTDTQYFGPGTRLTVL.

This rearrangement joins TRBV27 to TRBJ1-2; TRBD1 matches 7 bases. V lost 4 bases and J lost 8; bases outside the gene matches: 7. Germline-derived CDR1 and CDR2 are MNHEY and SMNVEV (reference sequence). CDR3 length: 13 residues. The CDR3 reads CASSSRQGIGYTF. CDR3 bases: TGTGCCAGCAGTTCTCGACAGGGTATCGGCTACACCTTC.

This clone was seen once. This rearrangement joins TRBV30 to TRBJ2-7; no clear D. The germline V and J ends were trimmed by 1 base and 3 bases, with 4 bases remaining between them. CDR1 is GTSNPN and CDR2 is SVGIG in the germline V gene (reference sequence). The CDR3 is 11 residues long. CDR3 sequence (DNA): TGTGCCTGGAGTGACATCTACGAGCAGTACTTC. Translated: CAWSDIYEQYF.

V usage is TRBV5-4 and J usage is TRBJ2-1; 9 bases fit TRBD2. The J segment lost 14 bases and the V segment lost 0 bases, leaving 6 bases of the junction unmatched. Germline CDR1 and CDR2: SGHNT and YYREEE (reference sequence). The CDR3 spans 13 residues. CDR3 residues: CASSLASGEREFF. The CDR3 bases are TGTGCCAGCAGCTTGGCTAGCGGGGAGCGGGAGTTCTTC. The full variable domain, completed using reference TRBV5-4 and TRBJ2-1, is ETGVTQSPTHLIKTRGQQVTLRCSSQSGHNTVSWYQQALGQGPQFIFQYYREEENGRGNFPPRFSGLQFPNYSSELNVNALELDDSALYLCASSLASGEREFFGPGTRLTVL.

The chain has TRBV4-1 and TRBJ1-4; D is perhaps TRBD1 (5 bases). There are 16 residues in the CDR3. Germline-derived CDR1 and CDR2 are MGHRA and YSYEKL. V was trimmed by 1 base and J by 0 bases, leaving 9 bases between them. CDR3 residues: CASSQGQITTNEKLFF. The CDR3 nucleotides read TGCGCCAGCAGCCAAGGACAGATTACAACTAATGAAAAACTGTTTTTT.

The chain is built from TRBV5-1 and TRBJ1-2, with 7 bases matching TRBD1. The CDR3 is 14 residues long. The V and J ends lost 4 bases and 4 bases, in that order; junction bases with no gene match: 7. Germline V gives CDR1 SGHRS, CDR2 YFSETQ. The chain's CDR3 is CASSAEGQFYGYTF. The CDR3 nucleotides are TGCGCCAGCAGCGCAGAGGGACAGTTCTATGGCTACACCTTC.

The rearrangement joins TRBV4-3 to TRBJ2-7, with 7 bases identical to TRBD1. Germline V gene lookup returns CDR1 LGHNA and CDR2 YSLEER. V shed 3 bases and J 3 bases; nucleotides not matched to a gene: 8. The CDR3 loop spans 15 amino acids. The DNA of the CDR3 is TGCGCCAGCAGCCACCAGGGGGAAACCCTCTACGAGCAGTACTTC. It is translated as CASSHQGETLYEQYF.

The chain combines TRBV6-5 with TRBJ2-7; D is unclear. The germline V gene has CDR1 MNHEY and CDR2 SVGAGI. V was cut by 0 bases and J by 3 bases, with 9 bases left in between. The CDR3 runs to 14 residues. CDR3 region: CASSYSENLYEQYF. For the CDR3, the DNA is TGTGCCAGCAGTTACTCGGAAAATCTCTACGAGCAGTACTTC.

This chain connects TRBV10-3 to TRBJ2-7, with D perhaps TRBD2 (5 bases). This CDR3 contains 15 residues. The V end was cut by 6 bases, the J end by 0 bases, with 15 bases between. Germline V gene sequence: CDR1 ENHRY, CDR2 SYGVKD. This chain's CDR3 is CAISKGGPSSYEQYF. DNA of the CDR3: TGTGCCATCAGCAAGGGCGGGCCGAGCTCCTACGAGCAGTACTTC.

This clone was counted a single time. This chain links TRBV7-2 with TRBJ2-3, with TRBD2 matching 8 bases. This CDR3 region has 17 residues. The V gene end was trimmed by 4 bases and the J gene end by 5 bases; junction bases not matched to a gene: 14. Germline assignment: CDR1 SGHTA and CDR2 FQGNSA. The CDR3 loop reads CASSSGSRGGQGDTQYF. For the CDR3, the DNA is TGTGCCAGCAGCTCAGGGAGTCGGGGGGGGCAAGGAGATACGCAGTATTTT.

The chain links TRBV29-1 to TRBJ2-7; no clear D. This CDR3 comprises 14 residues. Between the trimmed V and J ends, which lost 0 bases and 5 bases, there was a span of 14 bases. CDR1 and CDR2 (germline): SQVTM, ANQGSEA. The DNA for the CDR3 is TGCAGCGTTGAAGATCTGCAGACGGCCCACGAGCAGTACTTC. It yields the protein CSVEDLQTAHEQYF.